The 5 T cell receptor beta chains given below trace back to one sample, sequenced in a study of regulatory T cells in long-lasting Graves disease. Researchers made TCR beta libraries by using iRepertoire HTBI primers and running Arm-PCR on CDR3 regions. MiXCR was run by TCRdb on the multiplex PCR reads, yielding one entry per CDR3 protein. This sample carries 600,000 to 650,000 distinct CDR3 sequences, roughly 16% of them seen once, and the ten largest clones take 15% to 20%. Specified time point: newly diagnosed GD, antithyroid drugs for less than 3 months. RNA extracted from PBMCs served as the sequencing template. The same specimen was also included in a second study, on T cells in Graves' hyperthyroidism and ophthalmopathy.

Here the sequenced sample was peripheral blood mononuclear cells (PBMCs), taken at new diagnosis, from a patient treated with antithyroid drugs. These receptors came from a woman in her twenties or thirties with Graves disease.

The CDR3 sequence is CSARENPGRASNYGYTF. The DNA of the CDR3 is TGCAGTGCTAGAGAGAATCCGGGACGCGCCTCGAACTATGGCTACACCTTC. The chain has TRBV20-1 and TRBJ1-2, with D tentatively TRBD1 (5 bases). CDR1 and CDR2 from the germline V gene are DFQATT and SNEGSKA (reference sequence). This CDR3 has 17 residues. V lost 0 bases and J lost 2, with 19 bases in between.

This clonotype has at least ten counts. The chain combines TRBV20-1 with TRBJ1-5; TRBD1 might be the D (5 bases). Per germline, CDR1 DFQATT and CDR2 SNEGSKA (reference sequence). The CDR3 covers 15 residues. Trimming stripped 6 bases from V and 5 bases from J, with 20 bases between. The DNA of the CDR3 is TGCAGTGCATGGAGGGGACTACTCGGAGATCAGCCCCAGCATTTT. This encodes CSAWRGLLGDQPQHF.

Many counts were recorded for this clonotype. The chain is built from TRBV12-3 or TRBV12-4 and TRBJ1-2; D possibly corresponds to TRBD1 (5 bases). V gave up 8 bases and J gave up 4 bases, with 14 bases separating them. The CDR3 extends over 13 amino acids. The CDR3 nucleotides read TGTGCCAGCGCGATTGGGGCCACCTATGGCTACACCTTC. Protein product: CASAIGATYGYTF.

This chain joins TRBV2 and TRBJ1-2, with D perhaps TRBD1 (5 bases). There are 14 residues in the CDR3. V gave up 4 bases and J gave up 5 bases, with 14 bases separating them. Germline values: CDR1 SNHLY, CDR2 FYNNEI. The CDR3 DNA reads TGTGCCAGCAGTGGGCAGGGCGTAGGGTATGGCTACACCTTC. Protein: CASSGQGVGYGYTF.

In this sample, this clonotype turned up many times. The V call is TRBV20-1, the J call TRBJ2-7, with D tentatively TRBD2 (6 bases). Deletions cut 0 bases from V and 1 base from J, with 13 bases between. Germline V gene lookup returns CDR1 DFQATT and CDR2 SNEGSKA (reference sequence). The CDR3 covers 15 residues. In DNA form, the CDR3 reads TGCAGTGCTAGAGATCGACGCGGGATGTCCTACGAGCAGTACTTC. Translation: CSARDRRGMSYEQYF.